The clone carrying this T cell receptor beta chain has just one count. Its antigen is not known. cDNA prepared by RNA extraction and subsequent reverse transcription served as the template for sequencing. TCRdb keeps only in-frame clones here, not all; method: immunoSEQ multiplex PCR. The data contain 100,000 to 150,000 clones, approximately 58% of them singletons. The CDR3 covers 16 residues. After removal of 4 bases from V and 1 base from J, the junction contained 7 bases not matched to a gene. Germline V lookup: CDR1 SGHRS, CDR2 YFSETQ. These data originate in a study of CD8+ T cells in alopecia areata. Study-wide results and limits: Patients shared TCRs less clearly than mice did, possibly owing to HLA. Especially in alopecia totalis/universalis, lesional scalp showed greater clonality than normal scalp did.

Alopecia areata patients provided lesional scalp punch biopsies and peripheral blood. Using a FACSAria, the CD4+ and CD8+ T cells were sorted from the PBMCs. Sequenced here: CD4+ T cells sorted from blood, sampled at week 0. J is TRBJ2-5 and V is TRBV5-1; TRBD1 aligns across 10 bases. This receptor was obtained from a human donor with alopecia areata. CDR3: CASSPGTGAVQETQYF. CDR3 bases: TGCGCCAGCAGCCCCGGGACAGGGGCCGTCCAAGAGACCCAGTACTTC.